The next 3 T cell receptor beta chains were all read from a single sample in a study of CD4+ T cells in melanoma. The table came from immunoSEQ multiplex PCR; TCRdb's copy has only in-frame clones and leaves some out. This sample has 140,000 or so clones, with roughly 91% found just once. The origin of the receptors is a human donor with melanoma.

This clone was picked up one time. The CDR3 is CASSLLQMNTEAFF. CDR3 coding DNA: TGTGCCAGCAGCTTGCTACAGATGAACACTGAAGCTTTCTTT. The rearrangement joins TRBV5-5 to TRBJ1-1, with D unclear. Germline CDR1 SGHKS, CDR2 YYEKEE (reference sequence). The V gene lost 1 base and the J gene lost 0 bases, with 7 bases spanning the gap. CDR3 length: 14 amino acids.

This clone has only one observation. The chain carries TRBV6-5 and TRBJ1-2; D perhaps matches TRBD1 (5 bases). Between the trimmed V and J ends, which lost 5 bases and 7 bases, there was a span of 14 bases. CDR3 size: 13 residues. Germline CDR1 MNHEY, CDR2 SVGAGI. In nucleotides, the CDR3 is TGTGCCAGCAGTCAGAAACCGGGGGGTGGCTACACCTTC. Translated, it gives CASSQKPGGGYTF.

This chain joins TRBV18 and TRBJ1-3, with D possibly being TRBD1 (5 bases). Germline values: CDR1 KGHSH, CDR2 LQKENI. The V and J ends lost 6 bases and 4 bases respectively, with 10 bases between them. The CDR3 covers 13 residues. CDR3: CASSGAAGNTIYF. The CDR3 coding sequence is TGTGCCAGCTCTGGGGCCGCGGGAAACACCATATATTTT.